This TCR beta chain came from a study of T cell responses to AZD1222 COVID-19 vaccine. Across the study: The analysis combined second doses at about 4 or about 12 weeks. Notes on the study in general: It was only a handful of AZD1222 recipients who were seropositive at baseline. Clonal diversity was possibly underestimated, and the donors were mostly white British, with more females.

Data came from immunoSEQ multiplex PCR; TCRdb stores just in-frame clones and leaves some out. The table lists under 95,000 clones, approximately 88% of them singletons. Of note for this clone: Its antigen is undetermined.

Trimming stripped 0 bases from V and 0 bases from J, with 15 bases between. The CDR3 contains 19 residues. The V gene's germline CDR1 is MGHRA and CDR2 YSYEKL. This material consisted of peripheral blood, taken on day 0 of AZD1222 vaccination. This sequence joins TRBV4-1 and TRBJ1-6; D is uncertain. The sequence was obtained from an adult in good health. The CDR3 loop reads CASSQEMSRESSYNSPLHF. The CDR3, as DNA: TGCGCCAGCAGCCAAGAAATGAGTCGGGAAAGCTCCTATAATTCACCCCTCCACTTT.